This T cell receptor beta chain comes out of a study of T cell responses to AZD1222 COVID-19 vaccine. The study, taken as a whole, reports: Among vaccine-associated CD4 TCRs, coverage spanned spike, with dominance at 160-218 and 743-854. Spike-specific TCR breadth and depth both grew after two AZD1222 doses. Donors in the cohort were predominantly white British and more often female, and clonal diversity was possibly underestimated.

Method: immunoSEQ multiplex PCR; TCRdb's copy keeps in-frame clones and lacks some. The data contain approximately 150,000 clones, 80% to 95% of them singletons. Trimming removed 6 bases from V and 1 base from J; junction bases left unmatched: 1. Germline loops: CDR1 MGHDK, CDR2 SYGVNS. The CDR3 runs 15 residues. In the case of this clone: Its target is unknown.

The sample in question was peripheral blood, obtained on day 0 of MenACWY control vaccination. The TCR comes from an adult in good health. The V call is TRBV25-1, the J call TRBJ1-4; 11 nucleotides align to TRBD1. Written as DNA, the CDR3 is TGTGCCAGCAGGGGACAGGGGGGAACTAATGAAAAACTGTTTTTT. Translation gives CASRGQGGTNEKLFF.